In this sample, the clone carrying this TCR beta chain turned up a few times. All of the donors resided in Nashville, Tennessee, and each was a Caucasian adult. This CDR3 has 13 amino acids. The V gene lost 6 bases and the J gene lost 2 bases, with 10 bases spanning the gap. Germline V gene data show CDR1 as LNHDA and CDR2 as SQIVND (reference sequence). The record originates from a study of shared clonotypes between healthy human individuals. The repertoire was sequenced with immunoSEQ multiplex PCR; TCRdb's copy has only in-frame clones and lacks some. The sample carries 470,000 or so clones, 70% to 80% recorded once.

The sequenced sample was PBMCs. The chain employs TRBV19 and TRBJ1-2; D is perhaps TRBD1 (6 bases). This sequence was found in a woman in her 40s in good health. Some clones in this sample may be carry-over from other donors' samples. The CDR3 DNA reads TGTGCCAGTAGCCCGGACAGAAACTATGGCTACACCTTC. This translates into CASSPDRNYGYTF. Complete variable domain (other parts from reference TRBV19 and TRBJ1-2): DGGITQSPKYLFRKEGQNVTLSCEQNLNHDAMYWYRQDPGQGLRLIYYSQIVNDFQKGDIAEGYSVSREKKESFPLTVTSAQKNPTAFYLCASSPDRNYGYTFGSGTRLTVV.